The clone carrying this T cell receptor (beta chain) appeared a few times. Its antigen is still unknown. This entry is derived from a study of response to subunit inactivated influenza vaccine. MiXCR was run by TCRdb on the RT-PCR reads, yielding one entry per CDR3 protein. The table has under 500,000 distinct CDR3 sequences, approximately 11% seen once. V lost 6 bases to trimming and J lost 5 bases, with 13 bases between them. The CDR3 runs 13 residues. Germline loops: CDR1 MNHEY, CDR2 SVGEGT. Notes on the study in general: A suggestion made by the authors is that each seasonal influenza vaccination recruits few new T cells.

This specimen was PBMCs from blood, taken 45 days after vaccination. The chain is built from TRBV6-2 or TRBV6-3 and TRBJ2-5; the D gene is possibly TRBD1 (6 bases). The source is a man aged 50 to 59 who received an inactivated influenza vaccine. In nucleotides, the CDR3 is TGTGCCAGCAGCCAACAGGGTTGGGAGACCCAGTACTTC. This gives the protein CASSQQGWETQYF.